This T cell receptor (beta chain) was documented in a study of T cells in pancreatic ductal adenocarcinoma. Germline V gives CDR1 SGHRS, CDR2 YFSETQ. Trimming left V 5 bases short and J 8 bases short, with 15 bases between. CDR3 length: 13 amino acids. Whole-study results and caveats: Tumor and blood clonality did not differ significantly, about 0.1 versus 0.07. Blood had more productive templates and 6 to 9-fold more unique clonotypes than tumor.

No neoadjuvant therapy was given to the selected pancreatic ductal adenocarcinoma patients before their surgery. Profiled with immunoSEQ multiplex PCR; TCRdb holds only in-frame clones, not every one. The sample includes around 94,000 clones, nearly 95% of them seen just once. On this clone: Its antigen is unidentified.

This receptor was identified in a human donor with pancreatic ductal adenocarcinoma. Sequenced: PBMCs. The chain has TRBV5-1 and TRBJ2-3; perhaps TRBD2 as D (5 bases). The CDR3 protein is CASSEEEWGTQYF. The CDR3 nucleotides are TGCGCCAGCAGTGAGGAGGAGTGGGGTACGCAGTATTTT.